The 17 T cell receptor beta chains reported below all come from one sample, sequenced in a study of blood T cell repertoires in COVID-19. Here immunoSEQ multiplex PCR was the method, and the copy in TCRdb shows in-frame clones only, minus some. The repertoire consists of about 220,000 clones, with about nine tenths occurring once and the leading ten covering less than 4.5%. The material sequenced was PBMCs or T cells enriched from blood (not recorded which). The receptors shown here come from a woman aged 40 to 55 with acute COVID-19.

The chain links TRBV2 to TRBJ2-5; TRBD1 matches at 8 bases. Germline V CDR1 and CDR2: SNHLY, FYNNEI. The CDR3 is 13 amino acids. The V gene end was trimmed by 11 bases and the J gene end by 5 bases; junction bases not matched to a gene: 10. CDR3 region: CASKTGVVETQYF. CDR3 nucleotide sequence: TGTGCCTCCAAGACAGGGGTTGTCGAGACCCAGTACTTC.

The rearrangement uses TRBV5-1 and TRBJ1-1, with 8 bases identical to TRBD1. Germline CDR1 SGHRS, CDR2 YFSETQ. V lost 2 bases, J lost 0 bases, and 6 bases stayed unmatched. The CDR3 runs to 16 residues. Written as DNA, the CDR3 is TGCGCCAGCAGCTTCGGGACAGGCGACATGAACACTGAAGCTTTCTTT. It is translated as CASSFGTGDMNTEAFF.

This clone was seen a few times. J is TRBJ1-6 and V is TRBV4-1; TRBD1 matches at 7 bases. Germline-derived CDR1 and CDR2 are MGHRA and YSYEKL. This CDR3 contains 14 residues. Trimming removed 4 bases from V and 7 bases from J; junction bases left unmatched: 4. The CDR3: CASSRRDSNSPLHF. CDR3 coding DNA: TGCGCCAGCAGCCGCCGGGACAGCAATTCACCCCTCCACTTT.

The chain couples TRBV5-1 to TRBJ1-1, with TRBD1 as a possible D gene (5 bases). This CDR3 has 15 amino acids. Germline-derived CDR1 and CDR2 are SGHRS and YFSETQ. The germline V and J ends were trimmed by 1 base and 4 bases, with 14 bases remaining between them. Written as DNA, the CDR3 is TGCGCCAGCAGCTTGTCGGGGGGTGGTGTCACTGAAGCTTTCTTT. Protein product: CASSLSGGGVTEAFF.

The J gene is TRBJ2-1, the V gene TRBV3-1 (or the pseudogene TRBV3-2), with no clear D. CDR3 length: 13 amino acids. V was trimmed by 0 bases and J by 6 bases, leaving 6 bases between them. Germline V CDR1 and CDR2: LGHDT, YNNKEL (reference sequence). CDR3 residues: CASSQDQVNEQFF. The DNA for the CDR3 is TGTGCCAGCAGCCAAGATCAGGTCAATGAGCAGTTCTTC.

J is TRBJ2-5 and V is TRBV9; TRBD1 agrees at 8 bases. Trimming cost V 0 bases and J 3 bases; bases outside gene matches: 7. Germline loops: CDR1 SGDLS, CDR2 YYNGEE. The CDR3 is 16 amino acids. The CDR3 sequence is CASSVVSGGSKETQYF. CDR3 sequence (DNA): TGTGCCAGCAGCGTAGTGTCAGGGGGCAGTAAAGAGACCCAGTACTTC.

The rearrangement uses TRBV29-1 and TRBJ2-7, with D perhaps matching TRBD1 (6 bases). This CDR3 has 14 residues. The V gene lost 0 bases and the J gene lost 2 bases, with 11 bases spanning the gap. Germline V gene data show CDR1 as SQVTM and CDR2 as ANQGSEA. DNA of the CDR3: TGCAGCGTTGAAGACAGGGGCTCTCCCTACGAGCAGTACTTC. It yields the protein CSVEDRGSPYEQYF.

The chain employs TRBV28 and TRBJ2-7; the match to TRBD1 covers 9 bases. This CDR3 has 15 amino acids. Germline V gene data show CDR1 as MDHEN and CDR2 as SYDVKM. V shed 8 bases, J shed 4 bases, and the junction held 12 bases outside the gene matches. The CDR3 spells CASGSRDRAIYEQYF. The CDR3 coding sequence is TGTGCCAGCGGATCTCGGGACAGGGCCATTTACGAGCAGTACTTC.

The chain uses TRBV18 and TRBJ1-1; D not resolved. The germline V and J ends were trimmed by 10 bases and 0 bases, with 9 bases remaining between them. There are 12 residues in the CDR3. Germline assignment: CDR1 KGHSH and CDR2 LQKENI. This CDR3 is CATHTLNTEAFF. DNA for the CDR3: TGTGCCACCCACACCCTGAACACTGAAGCTTTCTTT.

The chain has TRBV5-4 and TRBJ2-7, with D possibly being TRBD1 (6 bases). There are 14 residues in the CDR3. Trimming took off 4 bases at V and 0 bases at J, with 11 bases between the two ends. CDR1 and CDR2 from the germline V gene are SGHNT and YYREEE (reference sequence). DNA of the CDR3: TGTGCCAGCAGCCAAGACAGGAGCTCCTACGAGCAGTACGTC. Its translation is CASSQDRSSYEQYV.

In DNA form, the CDR3 reads TGTGCCAGCAGCTTAACACGGAACACCGGGGAGCTGTTTTTT. This translates into CASSLTRNTGELFF. The chain combines TRBV7-2 with TRBJ2-2, with D unclear. Germline assignment: CDR1 SGHTA and CDR2 FQGNSA. This CDR3 has 14 amino acids. V was clipped by 2 bases and J by 1 base, with 5 bases between them.

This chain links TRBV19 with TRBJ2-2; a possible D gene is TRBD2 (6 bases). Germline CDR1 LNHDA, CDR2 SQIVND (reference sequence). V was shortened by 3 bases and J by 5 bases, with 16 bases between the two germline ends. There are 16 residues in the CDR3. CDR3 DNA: TGTGCCAGTAGTATGTTGAGACTAGAGAGGACCGGGGAGCTGTTTTTT. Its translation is CASSMLRLERTGELFF. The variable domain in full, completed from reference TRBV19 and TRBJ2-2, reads DGGITQSPKYLFRKEGQNVTLSCEQNLNHDAMYWYRQDPGQGLRLIYYSQIVNDFQKGDIAEGYSVSREKKESFPLTVTSAQKNPTAFYLCASSMLRLERTGELFFGEGSRLTVL.

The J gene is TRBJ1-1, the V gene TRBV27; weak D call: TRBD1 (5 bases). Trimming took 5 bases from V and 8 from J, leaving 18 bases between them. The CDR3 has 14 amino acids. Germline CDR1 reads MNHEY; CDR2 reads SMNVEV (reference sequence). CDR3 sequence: CASSPNPTGLEAFF. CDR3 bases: TGTGCCAGCAGTCCTAATCCTACAGGCCTCGAAGCTTTCTTT.

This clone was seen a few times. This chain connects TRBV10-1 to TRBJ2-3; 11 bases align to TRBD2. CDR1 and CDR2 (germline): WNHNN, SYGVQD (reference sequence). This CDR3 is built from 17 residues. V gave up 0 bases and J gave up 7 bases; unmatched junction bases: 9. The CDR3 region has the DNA TGCGCCAGCAGTGAGTCGATAGCGGGGGGGCCGCGAAATACGCAGTATTTT. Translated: CASSESIAGGPRNTQYF.

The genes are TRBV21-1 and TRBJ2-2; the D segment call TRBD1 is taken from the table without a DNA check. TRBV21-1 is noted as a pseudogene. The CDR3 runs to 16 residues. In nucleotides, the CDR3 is TGTGCCAGTTTTGACCTCCCGACAGGGAACACCGGGGAGCTGTTTTTT. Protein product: CASFDLPTGNTGELFF.

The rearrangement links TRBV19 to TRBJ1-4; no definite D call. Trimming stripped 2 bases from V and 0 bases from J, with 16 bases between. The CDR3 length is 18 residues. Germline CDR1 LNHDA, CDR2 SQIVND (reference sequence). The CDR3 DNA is TGTGCCAGTAGTATATCTGGACTTTCCCCTGCAACTAATGAAAAACTGTTTTTT. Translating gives CASSISGLSPATNEKLFF.

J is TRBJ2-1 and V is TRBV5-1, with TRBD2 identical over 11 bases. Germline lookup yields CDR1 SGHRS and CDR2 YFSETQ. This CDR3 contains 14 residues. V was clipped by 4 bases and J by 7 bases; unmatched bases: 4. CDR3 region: CASSPSGGWNEQFF. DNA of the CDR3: TGCGCCAGCAGCCCTAGCGGGGGGTGGAATGAGCAGTTCTTC.